A selection of T cell receptor beta chains follows, all from one sample in a study of T cells in Graves' hyperthyroidism and ophthalmopathy. A single record per CDR3 protein comes from TCRdb applying MiXCR to the multiplex PCR reads. The sample consists of a few hundred thousand distinct CDR3 sequences, 15% to 18% of them appearing once. Source material: blood. These receptors were obtained from a woman aged 25 to 45 with Graves' hyperthyroidism. The CDR3 runs from the conserved cysteine through the conserved F or W. A D gene is named only where the DNA matches it firmly. Where a row states a size, it is once, few, many or the class of an expanded clone; other rows omit it.

>TRBD1|many|TRBV6-1|TRBJ1-1
TGTGCCAGCAGGGCACAATGGGACAGGGCGGCTGAAGCTTTCTTT
CASRAQWDRAAEAFF
>TRBD2|.|TRBV28|TRBJ2-7
TGTGCCAGCATTCCAGGGGGGGGACTAGCAGGAACCTACGAGCAGTACTTC
CASIPGGGLAGTYEQYF
>.|many|TRBV15|TRBJ1-1
TGTGCCACCAGCAGAGAGGGGGGGAACACTGAAGCTTTCTTT
CATSREGGNTEAFF
>.|.|TRBV25-1|TRBJ1-1
TGTGCCAGTTCCCGGGACCACATGGGCACTGAAGCTTTCTTT
CASSRDHMGTEAFF
>.|many|TRBV7-3|TRBJ2-3
TGTGCCAGCAGCCTTGGACTAGGGGGGCCAGATACGCAGTATTTT
CASSLGLGGPDTQYF
>TRBD2|many|TRBV7-9|TRBJ2-7
TGTGCCAGCAGCCTTGGACTAGATTCCTACGAGCAGTACTTC
CASSLGLDSYEQYF
>TRBD1|.|TRBV11-2|TRBJ2-1
TGTGCCAGCAGCCGGGACAGGGGGCACAATGAGCAGTTCTTC
CASSRDRGHNEQFF
>.|.|TRBV6-5|TRBJ2-2
TGTGCCAGCAGTTACAACAGGGAACGGGAGCTGTTTTTT
CASSYNRERELFF
>TRBD2|many|TRBV15|TRBJ2-1
TGTGCCACCTCTAGCGGGACCGGGCACCATGAGCAGTTCTTC
CATSSGTGHHEQFF
>.|.|TRBV29-1|TRBJ2-2
TGCAGCGTTCTTCTCGGCGCCGGGGAGCTGTTTTTT
CSVLLGAGELFF
>TRBD2|.|TRBV13|TRBJ2-1
TGTGCCAGCAGCCACCATCTAGCGGGAGGGCCCGGTGACTACAATGAGCAGTTCTTC
CASSHHLAGGPGDYNEQFF
>.|many|TRBV3-1|TRBJ2-3
TGTGCCAGCAGGGTCGGTATGGCGGGAGATACGCAGTATTTT
CASRVGMAGDTQYF
>.|many|TRBV11-1|TRBJ1-1
TGTGCCAGCAGCTTATTATTCAGGGACGGCAACACTGAAGCTTTCTTT
CASSLLFRDGNTEAFF
>TRBD2|.|TRBV3-1|TRBJ2-4
TGTGCCAGCAGCCTGGGACTAGCGGTACTAGCCAAAAACATTCAGTACTTC
CASSLGLAVLAKNIQYF
>.|many|TRBV30|TRBJ2-1
TGTGCCTGGATACCCACGGGGAATGAGCAGTTCTTC
CAWIPTGNEQFF
>TRBD1|many|TRBV20-1|TRBJ1-5
TGCAGTGCGAAACCAGGGGGAAATCAGCCCCAGCATTTT
CSAKPGGNQPQHF
>.|many|TRBV5-1|TRBJ1-1
TGCGCCAGCACGGCTGGGGTGGGGACTGAAGCTTTCTTT
CASTAGVGTEAFF
>TRBD2|many|TRBV2|TRBJ2-3
TGTGCCATCTCAGCGGGACCCCTCACAGATACGCAGTATTTT
CAISAGPLTDTQYF
>TRBD2|many|TRBV30|TRBJ2-7
TGTGCCTGGAGTGCTAGCGGGAGCTACGAGCAGTACTTC
CAWSASGSYEQYF
>TRBD1|many|TRBV3-1|TRBJ2-1
TGTGCCAGCAGCCGAAAAGGGACAGTTGACAATGAGCAGTTCTTC
CASSRKGTVDNEQFF